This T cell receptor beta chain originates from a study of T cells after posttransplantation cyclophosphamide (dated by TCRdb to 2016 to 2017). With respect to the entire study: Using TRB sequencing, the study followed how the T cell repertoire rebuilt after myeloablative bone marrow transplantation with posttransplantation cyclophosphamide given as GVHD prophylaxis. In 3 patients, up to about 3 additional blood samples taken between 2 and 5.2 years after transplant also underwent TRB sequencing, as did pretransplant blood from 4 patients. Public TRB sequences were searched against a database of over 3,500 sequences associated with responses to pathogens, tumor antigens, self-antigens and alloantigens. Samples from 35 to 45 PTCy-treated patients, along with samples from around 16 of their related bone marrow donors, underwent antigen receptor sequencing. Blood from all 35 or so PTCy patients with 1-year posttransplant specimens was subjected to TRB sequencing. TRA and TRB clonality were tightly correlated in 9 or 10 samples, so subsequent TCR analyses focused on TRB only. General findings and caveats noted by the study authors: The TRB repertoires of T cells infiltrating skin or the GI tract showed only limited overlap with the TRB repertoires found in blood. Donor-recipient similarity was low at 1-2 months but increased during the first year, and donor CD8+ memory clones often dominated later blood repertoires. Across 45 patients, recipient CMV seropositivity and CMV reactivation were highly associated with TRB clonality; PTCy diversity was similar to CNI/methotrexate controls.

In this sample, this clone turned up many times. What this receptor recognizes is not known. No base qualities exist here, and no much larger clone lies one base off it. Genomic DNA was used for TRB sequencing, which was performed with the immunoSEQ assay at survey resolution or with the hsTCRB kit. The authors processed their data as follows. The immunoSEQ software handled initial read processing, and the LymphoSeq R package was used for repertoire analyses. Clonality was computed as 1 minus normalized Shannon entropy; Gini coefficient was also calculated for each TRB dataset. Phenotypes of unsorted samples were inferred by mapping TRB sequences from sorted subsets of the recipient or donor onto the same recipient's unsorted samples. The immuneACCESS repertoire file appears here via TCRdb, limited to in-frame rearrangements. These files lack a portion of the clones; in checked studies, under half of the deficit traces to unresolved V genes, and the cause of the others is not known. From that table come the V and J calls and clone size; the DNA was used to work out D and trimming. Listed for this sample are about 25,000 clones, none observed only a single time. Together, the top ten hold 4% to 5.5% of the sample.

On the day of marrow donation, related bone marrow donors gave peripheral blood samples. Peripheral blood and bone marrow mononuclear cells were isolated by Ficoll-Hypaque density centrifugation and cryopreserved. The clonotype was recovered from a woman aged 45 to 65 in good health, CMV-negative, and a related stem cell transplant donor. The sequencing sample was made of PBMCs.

The DNA reads TGTGCCAGCAGTGAATATTCGGGATGGAAGGGCTCCTACGAGCAGTACTTC. Its amino acids are CASSEYSGWKGSYEQYF. The chain was built from TRBV25-1 and TRBJ2-7; the D segment could be TRBD2, given 5 matching bases. V was cut back by 0 bases and J by 0 bases, leaving a gap of 15 bases between them. CDR1 and CDR2 were assigned from the germline V gene as MGHDK and SYGVNS. The CDR3 holds 17 amino acids from the cysteine to the phenylalanine. Only the CDR3 part of the read is kept: 51 bases, read in frame from the first base.